This T cell receptor (beta chain) is from a study of regulatory T cells in long-lasting Graves disease. Time point meaning: persistent/refractory GD, antithyroid drugs over 5 years with positive TRAb. Scientists built the TCR library using RNA that was extracted from PBMCs. TCR beta libraries were built with iRepertoire HTBI primers and Arm-PCR of CDR3 regions. MiXCR, run by TCRdb on the multiplex PCR reads, gives a single entry per CDR3 protein. The repertoire holds approximately 290,000 distinct CDR3 sequences, around 20% seen once, with about 56% in the top ten. This sample comprised peripheral blood mononuclear cells (PBMCs), obtained when the disease was refractory, from a patient treated with antithyroid drugs. This TCR was sampled from a female donor with Graves disease.

The CDR3 protein is CASRGVGLPNTEAFF. CDR3 nucleotides: TGTGCCAGCAGGGGGGTAGGGCTTCCGAACACTGAAGCTTTCTTT. The rearrangement links TRBV11-2 to TRBJ1-1, with D maybe TRBD1 (5 bases). The germline gives CDR1 SGHAT, CDR2 FQNNGV. The CDR3 has 15 amino acids. V lost 6 bases and J 1 base, leaving 15 bases between the germline ends.